This TCR beta chain appears in the sequencing data of a study of cytomegalovirus exposure and HLA in healthy donors. Study in general: The same platform was used for the roughly 120 validation repertoires as for the 666 first-cohort repertoires, as reported in a later analysis. Broader study findings: Overall, approximately 150 TCR beta chains were annotated as cytomegalovirus-associated. Reported performance of the classifier showed diagnosis of cytomegalovirus status with high specificity and sensitivity. There were a few CMV-associated chains whose specificity for CMV antigens was confirmed in vitro.

Clones were read by immunoSEQ multiplex PCR, and TCRdb kept only the in-frame ones, dropping some. The sample contains 260,000 or so clones, 87% of which appear only once. Looked up from germline, CDR1 is SGHRS and CDR2 is YFSETQ. J gave up 14 bases and V 5 bases, and 11 bases lay outside the gene matches. The CDR3 loop spans 13 amino acids. As concerns this clone: Its antigen is not identified.

The clonotype was recovered from a man in his late teens or twenties in good health and CMV-seronegative. This chain links TRBV5-1 with TRBJ2-1; 9 bases fit TRBD2. The sequencing sample was made of PBMCs. The CDR3 reads CASRTSGSTAEFF. Written as DNA, the CDR3 is TGCGCCAGCAGAACTAGCGGGTCTACTGCTGAGTTCTTC.